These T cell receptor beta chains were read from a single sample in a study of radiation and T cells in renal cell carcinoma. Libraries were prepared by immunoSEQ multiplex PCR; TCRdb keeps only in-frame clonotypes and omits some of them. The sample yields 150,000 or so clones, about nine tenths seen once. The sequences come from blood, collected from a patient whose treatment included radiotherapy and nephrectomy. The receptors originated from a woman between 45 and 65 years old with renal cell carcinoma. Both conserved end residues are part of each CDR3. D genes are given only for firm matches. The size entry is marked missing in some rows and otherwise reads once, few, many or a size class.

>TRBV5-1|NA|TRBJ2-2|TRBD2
CASSSGTSGGIYTGELFF
TGCGCCAGCAGCTCAGGGACTAGCGGGGGTATCTACACCGGGGAGCTGTTTTTT
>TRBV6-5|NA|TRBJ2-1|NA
CASTPQGTYNEQFF
TGTGCCAGCACCCCACAGGGGACTTACAATGAGCAGTTCTTC
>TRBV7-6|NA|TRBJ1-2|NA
CASSLNSGGLSRGYTF
TGTGCCAGCAGCTTAAATAGTGGGGGCCTCTCGAGAGGCTACACCTTC
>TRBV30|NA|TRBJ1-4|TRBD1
CACPGQANEKLFF
TGTGCCTGCCCGGGACAGGCTAATGAAAAACTGTTTTTT
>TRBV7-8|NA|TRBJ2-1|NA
CASSLGPIGEQFF
TGTGCCAGCAGCTTAGGGCCGATCGGGGAGCAGTTCTTC
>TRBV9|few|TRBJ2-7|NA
CASSVRRAGEQYF
TGTGCCAGCAGCGTACGGAGGGCGGGCGAGCAGTACTTC
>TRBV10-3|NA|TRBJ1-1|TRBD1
CAIRLAGQGREAFF
TGTGCCATCAGACTCGCGGGACAGGGAAGGGAAGCTTTCTTT
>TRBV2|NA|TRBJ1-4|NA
CASRALQALNEKLFF
TGTGCCAGCAGGGCACTCCAGGCACTAAATGAAAAACTGTTTTTT
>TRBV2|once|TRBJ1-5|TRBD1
CASRGQGGGKSNQPQHF
TGTGCCAGCAGGGGACAGGGGGGGGGAAAGAGCAATCAGCCCCAGCATTTT
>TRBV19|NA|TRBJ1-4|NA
CASSIGQGGEKLFF
TGTGCCAGTAGTATCGGGCAGGGTGGCGAAAAACTGTTTTTT
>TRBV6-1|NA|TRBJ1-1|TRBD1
CASSGTGGAGAEAFF
TGTGCCAGCAGCGGGACAGGGGGCGCGGGCGCTGAAGCTTTCTTT
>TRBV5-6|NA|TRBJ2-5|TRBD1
CASSAPGQQETQYF
TGTGCCAGCAGCGCTCCGGGACAGCAAGAGACCCAGTACTTC
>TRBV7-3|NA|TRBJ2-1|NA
CASSLDNYNEQFF
TGTGCCAGCAGCTTAGACAATTACAATGAGCAGTTCTTC
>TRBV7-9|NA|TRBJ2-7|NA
CASSSDFYEQYF
TGTGCCAGCAGCTCGGACTTCTACGAGCAGTACTTC
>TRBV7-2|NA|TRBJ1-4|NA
CASSLLGGDYEKLFF
TGTGCCAGCAGCTTACTCGGAGGGGATTACGAAAAACTGTTTTTT
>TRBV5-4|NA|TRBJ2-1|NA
CASSPPGGGANEQFF
TGTGCCAGCAGCCCCCCGGGTGGAGGGGCGAATGAGCAGTTCTTC
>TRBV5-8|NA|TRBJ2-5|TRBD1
CASSFAGQGAETQYF
TGTGCCAGCAGCTTTGCGGGACAGGGGGCCGAGACCCAGTACTTC
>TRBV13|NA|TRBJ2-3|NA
CASSLDGDHAGTDTQYF
TGTGCCAGCAGCTTAGACGGCGACCACGCCGGCACAGATACGCAGTATTTT
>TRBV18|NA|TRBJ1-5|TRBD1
CASSPGQGVDQPQHF
TGTGCCAGCTCACCAGGACAGGGAGTGGATCAGCCCCAGCATTTT
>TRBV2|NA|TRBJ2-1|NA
CATQGSSYNEQFF
TGTGCCACCCAAGGGAGCTCCTACAATGAGCAGTTCTTC
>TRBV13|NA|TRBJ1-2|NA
CASSSRYQIYGYTF
TGTGCCAGCAGCTCACGTTACCAGATCTATGGCTACACCTTC
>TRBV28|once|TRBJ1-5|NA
CASNEGTRKIGNQPQHF
TGTGCCAGCAATGAAGGAACCCGTAAAATAGGCAATCAGCCCCAGCATTTT
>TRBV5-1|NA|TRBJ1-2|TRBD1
CASSPDNRGYYGYTF
TGCGCCAGCAGCCCGGATAACAGGGGGTACTATGGCTACACCTTC
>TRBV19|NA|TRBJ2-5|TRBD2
CASKAASGGPRGETQYF
TGTGCCAGTAAAGCGGCTAGCGGGGGCCCGAGGGGAGAGACCCAGTACTTC
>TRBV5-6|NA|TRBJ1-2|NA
CASSLEAVYGYTF
TGTGCCAGCAGCTTGGAGGCAGTCTATGGCTACACCTTC
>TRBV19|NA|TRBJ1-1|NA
CASSIQVAAITFF
TGTGCCAGTAGTATACAGGTCGCCGCCATAACTTTCTTT
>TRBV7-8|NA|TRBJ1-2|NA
CASSLVQGENHF
TGTGCCAGCAGCTTAGTCCAGGGAGAGAACCACTTC
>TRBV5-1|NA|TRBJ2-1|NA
CASSPRGHEQFF
TGCGCCAGCAGCCCCCGCGGCCATGAGCAGTTCTTC
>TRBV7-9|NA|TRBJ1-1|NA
CASSPFTEAFF
TGTGCCAGCAGCCCATTCACTGAAGCTTTCTTT
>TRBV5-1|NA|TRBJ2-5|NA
CASSLGGGTPETQYF
TGCGCCAGCAGCTTAGGAGGGGGGACCCCGGAGACCCAGTACTTC